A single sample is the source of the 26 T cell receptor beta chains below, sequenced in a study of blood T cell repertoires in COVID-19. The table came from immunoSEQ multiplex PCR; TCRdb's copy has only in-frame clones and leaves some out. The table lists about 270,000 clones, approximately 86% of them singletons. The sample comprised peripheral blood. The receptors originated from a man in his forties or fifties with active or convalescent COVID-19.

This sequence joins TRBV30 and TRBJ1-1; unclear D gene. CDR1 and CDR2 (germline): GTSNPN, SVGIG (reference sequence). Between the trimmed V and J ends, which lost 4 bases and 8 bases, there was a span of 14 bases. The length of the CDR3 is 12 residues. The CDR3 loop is CAWTRGFEEAFF. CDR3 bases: TGTGCCTGGACGAGAGGTTTTGAAGAAGCTTTCTTT.

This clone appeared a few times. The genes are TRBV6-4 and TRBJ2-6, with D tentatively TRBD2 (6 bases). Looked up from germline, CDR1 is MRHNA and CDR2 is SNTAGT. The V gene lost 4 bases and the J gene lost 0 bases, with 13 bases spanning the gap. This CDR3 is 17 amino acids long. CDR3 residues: CASSAGVTASGANVLTF. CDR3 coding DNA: TGTGCCAGCAGTGCGGGGGTAACCGCCTCTGGGGCCAACGTCCTGACTTTC.

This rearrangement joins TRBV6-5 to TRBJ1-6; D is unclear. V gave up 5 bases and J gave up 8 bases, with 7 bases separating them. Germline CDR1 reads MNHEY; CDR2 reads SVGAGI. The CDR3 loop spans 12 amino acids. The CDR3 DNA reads TGTGCCAGCAGTACGCGGGATTCACCCCTCCACTTT. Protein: CASSTRDSPLHF.

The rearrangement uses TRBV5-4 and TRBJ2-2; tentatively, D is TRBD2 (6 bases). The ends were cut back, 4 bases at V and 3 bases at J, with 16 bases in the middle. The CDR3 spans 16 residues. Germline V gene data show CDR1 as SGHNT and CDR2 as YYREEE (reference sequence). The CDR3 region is CASSPPTSRDTGELFF. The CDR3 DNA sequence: TGTGCCAGCAGCCCTCCGACTAGTAGGGACACCGGGGAGCTGTTTTTT.

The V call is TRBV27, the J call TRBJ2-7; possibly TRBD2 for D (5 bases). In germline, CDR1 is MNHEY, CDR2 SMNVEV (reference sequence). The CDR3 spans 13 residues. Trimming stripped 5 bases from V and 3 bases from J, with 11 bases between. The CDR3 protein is CASSRIGSYEQYF. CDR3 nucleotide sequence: TGTGCCAGCAGTCGCATAGGGAGCTACGAGCAGTACTTC.

The CDR3 DNA is TGTGCCAAACCTGAAATCGGACAGTTTAATGAAAAACTGTTTTTT. Translation: CAKPEIGQFNEKLFF. The V gene is TRBV19, the J gene TRBJ1-4; a weak D match, TRBD1 (6 bases). CDR3 length: 15 residues. CDR1 and CDR2 (germline): LNHDA, SQIVND (reference sequence). V dropped 10 bases and J dropped 4 bases, with 19 bases sitting between them.

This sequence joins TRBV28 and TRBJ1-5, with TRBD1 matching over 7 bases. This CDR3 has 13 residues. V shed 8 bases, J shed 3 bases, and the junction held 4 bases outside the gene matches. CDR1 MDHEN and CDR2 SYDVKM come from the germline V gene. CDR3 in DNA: TGTGCCAGCCGACAGGGAAACAATCAGCCCCAGCATTTT. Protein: CASRQGNNQPQHF.

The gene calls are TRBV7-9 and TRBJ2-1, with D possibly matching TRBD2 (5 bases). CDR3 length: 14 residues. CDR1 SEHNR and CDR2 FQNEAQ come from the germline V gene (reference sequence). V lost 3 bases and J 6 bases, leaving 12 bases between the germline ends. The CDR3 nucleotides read TGTGCCAGCAGCTTTCCGCCCCGGGGCAATGAGCAGTTCTTC. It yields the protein CASSFPPRGNEQFF.

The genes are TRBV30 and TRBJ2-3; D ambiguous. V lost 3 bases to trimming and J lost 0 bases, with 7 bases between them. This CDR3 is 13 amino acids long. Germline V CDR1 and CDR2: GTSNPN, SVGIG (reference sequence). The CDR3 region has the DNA TGTGCCTGGAGGACAACTAGCACAGATACGCAGTATTTT. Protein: CAWRTTSTDTQYF.

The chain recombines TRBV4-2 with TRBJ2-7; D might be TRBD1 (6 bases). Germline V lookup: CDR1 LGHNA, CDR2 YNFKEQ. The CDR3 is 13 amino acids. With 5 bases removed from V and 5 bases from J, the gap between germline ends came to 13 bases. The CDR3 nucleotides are TGTGCCAGCAGCAAGACCTACAGGGACGAGCAGTACTTC. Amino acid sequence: CASSKTYRDEQYF.

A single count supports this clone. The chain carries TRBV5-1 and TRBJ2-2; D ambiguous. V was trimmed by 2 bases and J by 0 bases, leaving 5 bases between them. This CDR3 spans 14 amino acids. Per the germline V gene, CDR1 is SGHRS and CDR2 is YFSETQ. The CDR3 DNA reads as TGCGCCAGCAGCTTTAGCCCGAACACCGGGGAGCTGTTTTTT. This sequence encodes CASSFSPNTGELFF.

The CDR3 is CASSIEGGSLALHF. DNA for the CDR3: TGTGCCAGTAGTATTGAAGGCGGATCGTTGGCCCTCCACTTT. The chain recombines TRBV19 with TRBJ1-6; D unclear. This CDR3 is built from 14 residues. The V gene's germline CDR1 is LNHDA and CDR2 SQIVND (reference sequence). The ends were cut back, 3 bases at V and 14 bases at J, with 17 bases in the middle.

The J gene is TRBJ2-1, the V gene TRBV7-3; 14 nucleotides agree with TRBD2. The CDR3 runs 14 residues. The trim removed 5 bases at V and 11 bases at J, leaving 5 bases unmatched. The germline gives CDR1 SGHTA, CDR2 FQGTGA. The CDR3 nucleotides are TGTGCCAGCAGCATCGGACTAGCGGGAGGAAAGCAGTTCTTC. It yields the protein CASSIGLAGGKQFF.

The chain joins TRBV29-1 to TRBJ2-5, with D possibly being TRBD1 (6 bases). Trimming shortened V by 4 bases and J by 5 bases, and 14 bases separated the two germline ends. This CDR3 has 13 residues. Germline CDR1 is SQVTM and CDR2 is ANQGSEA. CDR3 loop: CSVVVSGGETQYF. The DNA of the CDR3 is TGCAGCGTTGTCGTTTCTGGGGGCGAGACCCAGTACTTC.

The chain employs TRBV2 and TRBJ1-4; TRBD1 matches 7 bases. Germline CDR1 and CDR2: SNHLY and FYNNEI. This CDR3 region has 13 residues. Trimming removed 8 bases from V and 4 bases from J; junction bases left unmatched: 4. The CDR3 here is CASSQGNNEKLFF. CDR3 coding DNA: TGTGCCAGCTCACAGGGGAATAATGAAAAACTGTTTTTT.

This chain's CDR3 is CASSQDTKVPEQYF. DNA for the CDR3: TGTGCCAGCAGCCAAGATACTAAGGTTCCCGAGCAGTACTTC. This chain links TRBV3-1 (or the pseudogene TRBV3-2) with TRBJ2-7; no clear D gene. The CDR3 loop spans 14 amino acids. V lost 0 bases and J lost 6, with 12 bases in between. Germline values: CDR1 LGHDT, CDR2 YNNKEL (reference sequence).

The DNA of the CDR3 is TGTGCCAGCAGTCACCGGGACAGGGGAGGTGGGGAGCAGTACTTC. Translation gives CASSHRDRGGGEQYF. This chain uses TRBV6-6 with TRBJ2-7; 10 nucleotides line up with TRBD1. V was pared by 5 bases and J by 7 bases, with 11 bases of the junction left unmatched. The CDR3 loop spans 15 amino acids. The germline V gene has CDR1 MNHNY and CDR2 SVGAGI (reference sequence).

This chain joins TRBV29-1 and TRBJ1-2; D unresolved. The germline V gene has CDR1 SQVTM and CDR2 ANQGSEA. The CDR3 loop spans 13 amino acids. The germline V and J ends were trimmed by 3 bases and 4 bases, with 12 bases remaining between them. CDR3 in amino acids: CSVDEESGYGYTF. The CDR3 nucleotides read TGCAGCGTTGATGAAGAGTCCGGCTATGGCTACACCTTC.

The CDR3 region has the DNA TGTGCCAGCAGTGATTCGGACAGGGGAATCGAGGAGACCCAGTACTTC. As protein: CASSDSDRGIEETQYF. The V and J genes are TRBV2 and TRBJ2-5; 9 bases map to TRBD1. The CDR3 spans 16 residues. V lost 3 bases to trimming and J lost 5 bases; unmatched junction nucleotides: 10. Germline CDR1 reads SNHLY; CDR2 reads FYNNEI.

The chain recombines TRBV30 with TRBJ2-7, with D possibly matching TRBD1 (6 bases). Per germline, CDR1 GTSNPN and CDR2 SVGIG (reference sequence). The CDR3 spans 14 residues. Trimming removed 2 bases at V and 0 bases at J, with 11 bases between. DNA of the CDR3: TGTGCCTGGAGTAGCGGACAGCCCTCCTACGAGCAGTACTTC. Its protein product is CAWSSGQPSYEQYF.

CDR3 sequence (DNA): TGTGCCGAACGTACAGGGAATTCACCCCTCCACTTT. Translated: CAERTGNSPLHF. The gene calls are TRBV30 and TRBJ1-6, with D perhaps TRBD1 (6 bases). CDR1 GTSNPN and CDR2 SVGIG come from the germline V gene (reference sequence). V gave up 8 bases and J gave up 7 bases, with 12 bases separating them. This CDR3 is built from 12 residues.

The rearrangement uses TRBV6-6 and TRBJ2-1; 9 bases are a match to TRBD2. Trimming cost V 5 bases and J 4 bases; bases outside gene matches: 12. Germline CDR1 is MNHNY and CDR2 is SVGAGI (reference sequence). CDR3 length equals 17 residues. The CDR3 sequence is CASSRPTRREGYNEQFF. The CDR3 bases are TGTGCCAGCAGTCGACCGACTCGGCGGGAGGGATACAATGAGCAGTTCTTC.

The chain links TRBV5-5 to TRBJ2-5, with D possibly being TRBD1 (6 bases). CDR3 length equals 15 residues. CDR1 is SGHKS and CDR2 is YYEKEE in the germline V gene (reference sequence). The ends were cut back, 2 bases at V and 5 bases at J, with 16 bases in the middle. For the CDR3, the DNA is TGTGCCAGCAGCTTTGCAGGGTACAGGGAGGAGACCCAGTACTTC. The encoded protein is CASSFAGYREETQYF.

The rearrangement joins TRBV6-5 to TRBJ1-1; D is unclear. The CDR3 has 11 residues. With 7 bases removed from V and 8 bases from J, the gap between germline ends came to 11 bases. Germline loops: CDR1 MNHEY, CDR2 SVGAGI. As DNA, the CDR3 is TGTGCCAGCATTTTACGCAGAGAAGCTTTCTTT. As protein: CASILRREAFF.

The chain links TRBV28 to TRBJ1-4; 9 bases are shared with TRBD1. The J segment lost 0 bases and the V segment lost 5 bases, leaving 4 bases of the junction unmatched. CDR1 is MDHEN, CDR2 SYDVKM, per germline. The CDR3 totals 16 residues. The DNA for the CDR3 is TGTGCCAGCAGTGAACAGGGGGCTGCAACTAATGAAAAACTGTTTTTT. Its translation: CASSEQGAATNEKLFF.

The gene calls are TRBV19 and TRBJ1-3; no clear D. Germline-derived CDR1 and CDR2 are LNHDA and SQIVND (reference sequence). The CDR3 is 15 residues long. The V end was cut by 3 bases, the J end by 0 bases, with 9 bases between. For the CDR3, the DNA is TGTGCCAGTAGTATTGTGACTCACTCTGGAAACACCATATATTTT. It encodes CASSIVTHSGNTIYF.